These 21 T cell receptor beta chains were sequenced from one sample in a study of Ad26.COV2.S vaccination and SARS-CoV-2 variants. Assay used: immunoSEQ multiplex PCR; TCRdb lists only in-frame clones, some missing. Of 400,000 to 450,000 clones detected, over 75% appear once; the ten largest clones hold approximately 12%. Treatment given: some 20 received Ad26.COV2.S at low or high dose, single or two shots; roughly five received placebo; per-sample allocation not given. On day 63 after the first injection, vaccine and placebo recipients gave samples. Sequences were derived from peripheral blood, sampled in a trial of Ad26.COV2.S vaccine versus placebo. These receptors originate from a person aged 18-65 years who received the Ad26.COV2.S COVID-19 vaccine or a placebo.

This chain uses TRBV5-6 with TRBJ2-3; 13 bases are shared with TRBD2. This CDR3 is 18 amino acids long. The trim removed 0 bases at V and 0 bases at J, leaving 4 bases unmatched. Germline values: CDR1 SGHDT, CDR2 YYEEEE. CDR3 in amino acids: CASSLGLAGGSSTDTQYF. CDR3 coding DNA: TGTGCCAGCAGCTTGGGACTAGCGGGAGGCTCTAGCACAGATACGCAGTATTTT. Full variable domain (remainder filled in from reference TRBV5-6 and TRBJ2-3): DAGVTQSPTHLIKTRGQQVTLRCSPKSGHDTVSWYQQALGQGPQFIFQYYEEEERQRGNFPDRFSGHQFPNYSSELNVNALLLGDSALYLCASSLGLAGGSSTDTQYFGPGTRLTVL.

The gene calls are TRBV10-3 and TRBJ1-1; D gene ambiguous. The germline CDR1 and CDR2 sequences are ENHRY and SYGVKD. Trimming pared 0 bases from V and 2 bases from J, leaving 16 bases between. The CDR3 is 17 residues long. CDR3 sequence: CAISESIGGSGNTEAFF. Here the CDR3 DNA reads TGTGCCATCAGTGAGTCGATAGGCGGGTCGGGAAACACTGAAGCTTTCTTT.

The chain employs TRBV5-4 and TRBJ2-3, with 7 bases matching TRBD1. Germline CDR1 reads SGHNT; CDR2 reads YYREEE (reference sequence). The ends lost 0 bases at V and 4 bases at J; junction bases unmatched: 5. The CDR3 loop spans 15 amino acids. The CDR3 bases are TGTGCCAGCAGCTTGGGACAGGGTATTGCAGATACGCAGTATTTT. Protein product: CASSLGQGIADTQYF.

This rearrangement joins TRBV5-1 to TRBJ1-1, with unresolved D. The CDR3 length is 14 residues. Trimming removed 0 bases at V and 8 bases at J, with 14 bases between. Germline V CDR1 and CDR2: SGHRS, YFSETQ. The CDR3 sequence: CASSLGGQEGEAFF. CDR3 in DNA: TGCGCCAGCAGCTTGGGGGGTCAGGAGGGAGAAGCTTTCTTT.

The CDR3 sequence is CASSWGTGGVDEQFF. Here the CDR3 DNA reads TGCGCCAGCAGCTGGGGGACAGGGGGCGTGGATGAGCAGTTCTTC. The J gene is TRBJ2-1, the V gene TRBV5-1, with 12 bases identical to TRBD1. The CDR3 sequence is 15 residues long. The germline gives CDR1 SGHRS, CDR2 YFSETQ. V dropped 3 bases and J dropped 8; count of bases not matched to a gene: 6. Supplemented by reference TRBV5-1 and TRBJ2-1, the full variable domain reads KAGVTQTPRYLIKTRGQQVTLSCSPISGHRSVSWYQQTPGQGLQFLFEYFSETQRNKGNFPGRFSGRQFSNSRSEMNVSTLELGDSALYLCASSWGTGGVDEQFFGPGTRLTVL.

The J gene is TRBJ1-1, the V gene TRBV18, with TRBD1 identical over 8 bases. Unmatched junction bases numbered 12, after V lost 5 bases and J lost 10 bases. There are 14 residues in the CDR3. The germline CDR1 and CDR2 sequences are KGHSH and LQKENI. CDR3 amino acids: CASSFEATGGRAFF. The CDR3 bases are TGTGCCAGCTCATTCGAAGCTACAGGGGGTAGAGCTTTCTTT.

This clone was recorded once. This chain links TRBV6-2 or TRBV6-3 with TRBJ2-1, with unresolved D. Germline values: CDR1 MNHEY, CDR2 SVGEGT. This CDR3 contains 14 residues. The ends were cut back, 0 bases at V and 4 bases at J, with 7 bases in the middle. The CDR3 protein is CASSYSAEYNEQFF. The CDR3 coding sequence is TGTGCCAGCAGTTACTCGGCGGAGTACAATGAGCAGTTCTTC.

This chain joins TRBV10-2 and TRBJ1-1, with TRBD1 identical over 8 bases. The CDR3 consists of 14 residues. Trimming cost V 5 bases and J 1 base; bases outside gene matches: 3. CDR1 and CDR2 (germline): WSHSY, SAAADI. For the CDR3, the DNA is TGCGCCAGCAGTTACGGACAGGGGAACACTGAAGCTTTCTTT. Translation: CASSYGQGNTEAFF.

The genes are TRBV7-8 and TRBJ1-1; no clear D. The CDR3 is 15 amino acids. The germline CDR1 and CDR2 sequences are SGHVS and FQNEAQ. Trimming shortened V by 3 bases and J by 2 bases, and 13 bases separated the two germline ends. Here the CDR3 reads CASSFAGQTNTEAFF. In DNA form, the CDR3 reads TGTGCCAGCAGCTTTGCAGGCCAAACTAACACTGAAGCTTTCTTT.

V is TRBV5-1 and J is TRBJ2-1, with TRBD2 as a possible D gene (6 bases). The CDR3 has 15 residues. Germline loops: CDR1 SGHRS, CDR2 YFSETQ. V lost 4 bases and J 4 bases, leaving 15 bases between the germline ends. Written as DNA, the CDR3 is TGCGCCAGCAGCCCGGACCCGCGGGGTTACAATGAGCAGTTCTTC. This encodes CASSPDPRGYNEQFF.

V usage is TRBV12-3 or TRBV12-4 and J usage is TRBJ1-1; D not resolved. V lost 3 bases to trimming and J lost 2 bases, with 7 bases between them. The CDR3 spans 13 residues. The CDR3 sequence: CASSFRGNTEAFF. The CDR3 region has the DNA TGTGCCAGCAGTTTCAGAGGCAACACTGAAGCTTTCTTT.

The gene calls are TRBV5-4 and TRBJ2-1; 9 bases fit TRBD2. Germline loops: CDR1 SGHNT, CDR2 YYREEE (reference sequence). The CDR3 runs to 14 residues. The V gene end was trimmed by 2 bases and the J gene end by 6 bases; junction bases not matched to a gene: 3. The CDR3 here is CASSLGAGGNEQFF. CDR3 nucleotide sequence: TGTGCCAGCAGCTTAGGAGCGGGGGGCAATGAGCAGTTCTTC.

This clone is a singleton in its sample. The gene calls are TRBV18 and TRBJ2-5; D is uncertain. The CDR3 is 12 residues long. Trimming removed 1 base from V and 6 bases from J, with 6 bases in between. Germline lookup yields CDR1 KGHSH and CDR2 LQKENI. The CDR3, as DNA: TGTGCCAGCTCACCACAGAGGAAGACCCAGTACTTC. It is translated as CASSPQRKTQYF.

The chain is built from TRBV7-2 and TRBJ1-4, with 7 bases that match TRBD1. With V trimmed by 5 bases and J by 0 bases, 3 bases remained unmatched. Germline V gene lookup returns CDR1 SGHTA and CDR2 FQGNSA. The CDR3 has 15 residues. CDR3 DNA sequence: TGTGCCAGCAGCAGGGGGCCGACAACTAATGAAAAACTGTTTTTT. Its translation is CASSRGPTTNEKLFF.

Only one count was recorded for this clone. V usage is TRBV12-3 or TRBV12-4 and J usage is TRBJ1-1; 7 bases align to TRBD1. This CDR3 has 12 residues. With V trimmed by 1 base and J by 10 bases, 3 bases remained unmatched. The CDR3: CASSLGSGGAFF. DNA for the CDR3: TGTGCCAGCAGTTTAGGGTCAGGGGGAGCTTTCTTT.

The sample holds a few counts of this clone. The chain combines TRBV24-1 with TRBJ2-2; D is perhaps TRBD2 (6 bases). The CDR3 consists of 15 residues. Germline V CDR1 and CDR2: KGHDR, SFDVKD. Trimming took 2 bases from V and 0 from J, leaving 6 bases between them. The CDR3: CATSDSSANTGELFF. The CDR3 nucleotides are TGTGCCACCAGTGATTCTAGCGCGAACACCGGGGAGCTGTTTTTT.

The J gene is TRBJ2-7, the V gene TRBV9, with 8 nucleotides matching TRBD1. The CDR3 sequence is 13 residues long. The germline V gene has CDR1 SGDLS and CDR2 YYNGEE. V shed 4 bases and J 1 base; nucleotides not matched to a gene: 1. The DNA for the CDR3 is TGTGCCAGCAGCAGGACAGGGTCCTACGAGCAGTACTTC. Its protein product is CASSRTGSYEQYF.

The CDR3 loop is CASSEYPGPLYGYTF. Here the CDR3 DNA reads TGTGCCAGCAGTGAATACCCGGGACCCCTCTATGGCTACACCTTC. The chain links TRBV6-1 to TRBJ1-2, with D possibly being TRBD1 (5 bases). The CDR3 consists of 15 residues. V was pared by 2 bases and J by 4 bases, with 14 bases between. Germline V gene lookup returns CDR1 MNHNS and CDR2 SASEGT.

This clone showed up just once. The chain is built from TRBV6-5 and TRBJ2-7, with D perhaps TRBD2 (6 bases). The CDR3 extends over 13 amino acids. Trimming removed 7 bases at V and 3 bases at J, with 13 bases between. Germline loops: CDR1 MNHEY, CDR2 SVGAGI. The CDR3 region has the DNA TGTGCCAGCACCACTGGGGGAGGCTACGAGCAGTACTTC. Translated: CASTTGGGYEQYF.

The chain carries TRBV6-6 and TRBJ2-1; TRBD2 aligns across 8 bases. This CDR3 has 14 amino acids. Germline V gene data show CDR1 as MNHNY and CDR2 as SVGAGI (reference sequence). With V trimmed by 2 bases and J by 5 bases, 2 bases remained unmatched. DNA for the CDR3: TGTGCCAGCAGTTACGGCGGGAGGAACAATGAGCAGTTCTTC. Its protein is CASSYGGRNNEQFF.

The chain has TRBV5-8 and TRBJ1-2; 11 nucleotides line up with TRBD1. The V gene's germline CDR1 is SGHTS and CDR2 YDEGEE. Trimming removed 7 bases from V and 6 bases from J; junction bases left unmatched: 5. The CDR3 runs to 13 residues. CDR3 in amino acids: CASVPGQGDGYTF. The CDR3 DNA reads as TGTGCCAGCGTCCCGGGACAGGGGGATGGCTACACCTTC.